This TCR beta chain was sequenced in a study of ipilimumab plus nivolumab after autologous stem cell transplantation. This CDR3 spans 15 amino acids. The V segment lost 0 bases and the J segment 2 bases; nucleotides outside the gene matches: 0. The V gene's germline CDR1 is KGHSH and CDR2 LQKENI. Profiling relied on immunoSEQ multiplex PCR, and the TCRdb table lists in-frame clones only, not all of them. The repertoire consists of fewer than 30,000 clones, with about 82% occurring once and the leading ten covering less than 5.5%. The receptor was isolated from a male donor with diffuse large B-cell lymphoma. This material consisted of PBMCs, taken in a trial of ipilimumab plus nivolumab as post-transplant consolidation. The chain recombines TRBV18 with TRBJ2-1, with 8 bases identical to TRBD2. CDR3 protein: CASSPPSGAYNEQFF. The CDR3 DNA is TGTGCCAGCTCACCACCTAGCGGGGCCTACAATGAGCAGTTCTTC.